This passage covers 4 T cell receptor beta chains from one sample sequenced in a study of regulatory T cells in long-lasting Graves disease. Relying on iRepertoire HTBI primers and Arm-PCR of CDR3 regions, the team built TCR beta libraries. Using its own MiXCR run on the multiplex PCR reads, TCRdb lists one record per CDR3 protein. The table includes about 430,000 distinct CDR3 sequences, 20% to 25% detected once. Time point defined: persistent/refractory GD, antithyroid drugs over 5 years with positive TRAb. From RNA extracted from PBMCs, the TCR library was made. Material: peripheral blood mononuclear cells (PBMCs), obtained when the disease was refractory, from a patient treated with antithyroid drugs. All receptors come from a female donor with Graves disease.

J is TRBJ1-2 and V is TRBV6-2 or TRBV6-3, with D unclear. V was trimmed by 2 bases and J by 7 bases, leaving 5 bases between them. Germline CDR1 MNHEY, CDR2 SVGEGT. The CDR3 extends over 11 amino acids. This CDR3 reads CASSYGPGYTF. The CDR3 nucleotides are TGTGCCAGCAGTTACGGGCCTGGCTACACCTTC.

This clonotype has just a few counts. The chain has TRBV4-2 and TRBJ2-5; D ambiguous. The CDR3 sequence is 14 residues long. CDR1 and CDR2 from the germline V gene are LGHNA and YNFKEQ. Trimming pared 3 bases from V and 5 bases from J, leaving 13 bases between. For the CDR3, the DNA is TGTGCCAGCAGCCAGATGGCCCCCGGGGAGACCCAGTACTTC. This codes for CASSQMAPGETQYF.

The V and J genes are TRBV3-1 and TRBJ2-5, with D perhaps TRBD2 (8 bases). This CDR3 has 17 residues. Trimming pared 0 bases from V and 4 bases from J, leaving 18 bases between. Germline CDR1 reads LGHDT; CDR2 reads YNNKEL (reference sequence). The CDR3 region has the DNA TGTGCCAGCAGCCAAGATTCGCCGGGAGGGGGCAGAGAGACCCAGTACTTC. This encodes CASSQDSPGGGRETQYF.

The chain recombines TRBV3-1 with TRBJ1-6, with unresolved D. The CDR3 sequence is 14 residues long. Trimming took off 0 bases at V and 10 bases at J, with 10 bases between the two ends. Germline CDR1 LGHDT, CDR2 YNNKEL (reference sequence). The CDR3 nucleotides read TGTGCCAGCAGCCAAGAGTCGGGCGGGTCACCCCTCCACTTT. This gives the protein CASSQESGGSPLHF.